A few counts support the clone carrying this T cell receptor (beta chain). Its antigen is not known. The CDR3 is 15 amino acids. Trimming at V came to 5 bases and at J to 1 base, leaving 4 bases not matched to a gene. The germline CDR1 and CDR2 sequences are SGHTA and FQGNSA. The data were obtained in a study of siplizumab effects on memory and regulatory T cells. Method: immunoSEQ multiplex PCR; TCRdb's copy keeps in-frame clones and lacks some. The sample has more than 85,000 clones; roughly nine tenths are singletons. Study observations and caveats: It seemed that naive T cells were more diverse than memory cells and were major contributors to the alloresponse. Among sequences traceable to unstimulated CD4+ memory cells, alloreactive ones were significantly reduced by siplizumab.

The chain carries TRBV7-2 and TRBJ2-7; 11 positions agree with TRBD2. The clonotype originates from a human donor in good health. Source material: CD4+ T cells sorted from blood. DNA of the CDR3: TGTGCCAGCAGCACTACTAGCGGGGGATCCTACGAGCAGTACTTC. Translating gives CASSTTSGGSYEQYF. The full variable domain, its missing parts supplied by reference TRBV7-2 and TRBJ2-7, is GAGVSQSPSNKVTEKGKDVELRCDPISGHTALYWYRQSLGQGLEFLIYFQGNSAPDKSGLPSDRFSAERTGGSVSTLTIQRTQQEDSAVYLCASSTTSGGSYEQYFGPGTRLTVT.